A selection of T cell receptor beta chains follows, all from one sample in a study of T-cell reconstitution after alpha-beta-depleted transplantation in children. One entry per CDR3 protein results from TCRdb running MiXCR on the PCR reads. The data hold roughly 280,000 distinct CDR3 sequences, with approximately 10% observed a single time. Sequencing was performed on peripheral blood, taken 180 days after TCRalphabeta/CD19-depleted stem cell transplant. The receptor source for this set is a male patient between 2 and 15 years old who had a stem cell transplant for chronic granulomatous disease, so the T cells may come from the graft donor. The CDR3 runs from the conserved cysteine through the conserved F or W. A D gene is named only where the DNA matches it firmly. Clone size is shown for a subset of rows, as once, few, many or a class of expanded clone.

D	V	size	J	DNA	CDR3
.	TRBV4-3	.	TRBJ2-7	TGCGCCAGCAGCCAAGTGGAAAGGGGTAACAACGAGCAGTACTTC	CASSQVERGNNEQYF
TRBD2	TRBV12-3/TRBV12-4	many	TRBJ2-1	TGTGCCAGCAGTTTGGGGGGGAGGCCCAAACTGTACAATGAGCAGTTCTTC	CASSLGGRPKLYNEQFF
TRBD2	TRBV10-2	many	TRBJ2-1	TGCGCCAGCAGTGAGTCCGGCGGGAGTTACTACAATGAGCAGTTCTTC	CASSESGGSYYNEQFF
.	TRBV28	many	TRBJ2-3	TGTGCCAGCAGTTTTACGGCAGATACGCAGTATTTT	CASSFTADTQYF
.	TRBV7-6	many	TRBJ2-5	TGTGCCAGCAGCTTATACAGGGAGACCCAGTACTTC	CASSLYRETQYF
TRBD1	TRBV18	few	TRBJ2-5	TGTGCCAGCTCCGACAGGGGAGAGACCCAGTACTTC	CASSDRGETQYF
.	TRBV7-2	many	TRBJ2-2	TGTGCCAGCACCCAAGTCGTCGGAATAGCGAACACCGGGGAGCTGTTTTTT	CASTQVVGIANTGELFF
.	TRBV5-1	many	TRBJ2-1	TGCGCCAGCAGCTTGGCGCGGGACTTTCCTTACAATGAGCAGTTCTTC	CASSLARDFPYNEQFF
.	TRBV7-2	many	TRBJ1-5	TGTGCCAGCAGCTTAAGGCAGGCAGGTCAGCCCCAGCATTTT	CASSLRQAGQPQHF
.	TRBV2	many	TRBJ2-1	TGTGCCAGCAGTGAATTGGGGACGCAAAATGAGCAGTTCTTC	CASSELGTQNEQFF
TRBD1	TRBV2	many	TRBJ1-2	TGTGCCAGCAGTGACGGGACAGGGGTTGGCTACACCTTC	CASSDGTGVGYTF
.	TRBV7-9	few	TRBJ1-5	TGTGCCAGCAGCTCCGACACCAATCAGCCCCAGCATTTT	CASSSDTNQPQHF
.	TRBV5-4	few	TRBJ1-3	TGTGCCAGCAGCTTAGACGCTAACTCTGGAAACACCATATATTTT	CASSLDANSGNTIYF
.	TRBV19	.	TRBJ2-1	TGTGCCATTAGTATCTACAATGAGCAGTTCTTC	CAISIYNEQFF
.	TRBV5-8	many	TRBJ2-1	TGTGCCAGCAGCTTGGGAGTACTAGGAGGTCTGGTGGGGGAGCAGTTCTTC	CASSLGVLGGLVGEQFF
TRBD1	TRBV6-1	many	TRBJ1-5	TGTGCCAGCAGTGGCAGGGGGCGATGGCAGCCCCAGCATTTT	CASSGRGRWQPQHF
TRBD2	TRBV12-3/TRBV12-4	many	TRBJ2-7	TGTGCCAGCACCCCGGGACTAGCCTACGAGCAGTACTTC	CASTPGLAYEQYF
.	TRBV11-2	.	TRBJ2-2	.	CASSLYSWAGGSTGEPFF
.	TRBV20-1	many	TRBJ2-7	TGCAGTGCTAGAGTAGGTAGCGGACCCTACGAGCAGTACTTC	CSARVGSGPYEQYF
.	TRBV10-3	many	TRBJ2-1	TGTGCCATCAGTGAGTCGGAGCGACGCTACAATGAGCAGTTCTTC	CAISESERRYNEQFF
TRBD2	TRBV7-2	many	TRBJ2-1	TGTGCCAGCAGCTTAGTCTTTGTGGGAGGGGATGAGCAGTTCTTC	CASSLVFVGGDEQFF
.	TRBV28	many	TRBJ1-4	TGTGCCAGCAGTTTACTCAGGGGTAGGCATGAAAAACTGTTTTTT	CASSLLRGRHEKLFF
.	TRBV20-1	many	TRBJ2-7	TGCAGTGCTAGGGTAGCGTACAAGACCTACGAGCAGTACTTC	CSARVAYKTYEQYF
TRBD2	TRBV7-9	many	TRBJ2-1	TGTGCCAGCAGCTTAGGGACTAGCGGAAGCTCCTACAATGAGCAGTTCTTC	CASSLGTSGSSYNEQFF
.	TRBV30	.	TRBJ1-1	TGTGCCTGGAGCCGGCAACTCAGTGAAGCTTTCTTT	CAWSRQLSEAFF
.	TRBV6-5	many	TRBJ1-5	TGTGCCAGCGCCGGGTGGACTGGGAGGCAGCCCCAGCATTTT	CASAGWTGRQPQHF
TRBD1	TRBV29-1	many	TRBJ2-4	TGCAGCGTTACAGGGGGGAACATTCAGTACTTC	CSVTGGNIQYF
.	TRBV7-2	many	TRBJ1-4	TGTGCCAGCAGCTTAGAGTTCAGGGTAAATGAAAAACTGTTTTTT	CASSLEFRVNEKLFF
TRBD1	TRBV9	many	TRBJ2-7	TGTGCCAGCAGCGTAGGGGACAGGGGTAACGAGCAGTACTTC	CASSVGDRGNEQYF
.	TRBV7-9	many	TRBJ2-3	TGTGCCAGCAGCCCCAGGGGTGGGAGGCCAGATACGCAGTATTTT	CASSPRGGRPDTQYF
.	TRBV20-1	many	TRBJ2-3	TGCAGTGCCCAAACGGGACTCCTCACAGATACGCAGTATTTT	CSAQTGLLTDTQYF
.	TRBV20-1	many	TRBJ1-6	TGCAGTGCTCGAGGAAGCTCCTATAATTCACCCCTCCACTTT	CSARGSSYNSPLHF
.	TRBV18	many	TRBJ2-2	TGTGCCAGCTCACCGAGGGGCCAAAACATTGTGGGGGAGCTGTTTTTT	CASSPRGQNIVGELFF
.	TRBV6-2/TRBV6-3	many	TRBJ2-1	TGTGCCAGCAGTTCCCCCGGGGGCTGGGACCAGTCATACAATGAGCAGTTCTTC	CASSSPGGWDQSYNEQFF
.	TRBV7-9	.	TRBJ2-6	TGTGCCAGCCAGATCTCTGGGGCCAACGTCCTGACTTTC	CASQISGANVLTF
.	TRBV20-1	many	TRBJ1-5	TGCAGTGCTAGAGAGATAATACAGGGTGTCGGCAATCAGCCCCAGCATTTT	CSAREIIQGVGNQPQHF
TRBD2	TRBV29-1	many	TRBJ2-1	TGCAGCGTTCCTTCACAGCGGGAGGACTATGAGCAGTTCTTC	CSVPSQREDYEQFF
.	TRBV29-1	many	TRBJ2-2	TGCAGCGTTGGCCAGGGTGTTGGCACCGGGGAGCTGTTTTTT	CSVGQGVGTGELFF
.	TRBV20-1	many	TRBJ2-7	TGCAGTGCTACGGAGCGCACCGAGGAGCAGTACTTC	CSATERTEEQYF
TRBD2	TRBV9	many	TRBJ2-4	TGTGCCAGCAGCGTAGTGGCGGAGCGGGGGGCTCCAAACATTCAGTACTTC	CASSVVAERGAPNIQYF
.	TRBV20-1	many	TRBJ2-5	TGCAGTGCTAGAGATCACCCAACAGAGACCCAGTACTTC	CSARDHPTETQYF
.	TRBV3-1	.	TRBJ1-1	TGTGCCAGCAGCCAAGATATAGGGTCATTCATGAACACTGAAGCTTTCTTT	CASSQDIGSFMNTEAFF